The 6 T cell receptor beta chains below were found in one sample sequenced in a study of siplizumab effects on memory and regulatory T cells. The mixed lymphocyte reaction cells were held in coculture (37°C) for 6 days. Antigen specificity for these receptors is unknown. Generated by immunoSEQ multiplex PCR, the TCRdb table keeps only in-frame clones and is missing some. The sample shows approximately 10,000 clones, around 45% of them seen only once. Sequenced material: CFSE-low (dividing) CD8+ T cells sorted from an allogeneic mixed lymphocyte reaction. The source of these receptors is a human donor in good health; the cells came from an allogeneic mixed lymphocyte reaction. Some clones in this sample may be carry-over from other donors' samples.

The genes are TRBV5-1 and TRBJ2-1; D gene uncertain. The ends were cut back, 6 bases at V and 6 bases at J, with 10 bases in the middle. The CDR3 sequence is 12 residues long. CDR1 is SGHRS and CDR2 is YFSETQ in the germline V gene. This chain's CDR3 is CASIDTFNEQFF. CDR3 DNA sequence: TGCGCCAGCATCGACACCTTCAATGAGCAGTTCTTC.

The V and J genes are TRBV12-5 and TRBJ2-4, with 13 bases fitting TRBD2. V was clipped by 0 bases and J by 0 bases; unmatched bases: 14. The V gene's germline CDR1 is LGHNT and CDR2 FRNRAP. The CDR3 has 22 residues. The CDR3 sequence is CASGLVGRTSGSDHLAKNIQYF. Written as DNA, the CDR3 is TGTGCTAGTGGTTTGGTAGGTCGGACTAGCGGGAGTGACCACCTAGCCAAAAACATTCAGTACTTC.

CDR3 DNA: TGTGCCAGTAGTATTGTGGGCTACGAGCAGTACTTC. Protein: CASSIVGYEQYF. This chain links TRBV19 with TRBJ2-7, with D unresolved. Trimming stripped 3 bases from V and 3 bases from J, with 6 bases between. This CDR3 contains 12 residues. Germline-derived CDR1 and CDR2 are LNHDA and SQIVND (reference sequence).

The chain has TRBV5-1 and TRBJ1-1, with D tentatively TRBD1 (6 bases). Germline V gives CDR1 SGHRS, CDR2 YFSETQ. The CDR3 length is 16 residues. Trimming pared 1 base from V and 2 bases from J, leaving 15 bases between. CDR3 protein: CASSLSYGQSNTEAFF. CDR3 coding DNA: TGCGCCAGCAGCTTGTCCTACGGACAGTCCAACACTGAAGCTTTCTTT.

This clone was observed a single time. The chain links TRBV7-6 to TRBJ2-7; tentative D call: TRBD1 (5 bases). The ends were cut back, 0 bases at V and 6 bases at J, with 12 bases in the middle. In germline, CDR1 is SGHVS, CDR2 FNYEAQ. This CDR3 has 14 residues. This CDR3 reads CASSLATESGEQYF. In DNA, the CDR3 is TGTGCCAGCAGCTTAGCGACAGAATCGGGCGAGCAGTACTTC. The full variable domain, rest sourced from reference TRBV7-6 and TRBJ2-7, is GAGVSQSPRYKVTKRGQDVALRCDPISGHVSLYWYRQALGQGPEFLTYFNYEAQQDKSGLPNDRFSAERPEGSISTLTIQRTEQRDSAMYRCASSLATESGEQYFGPGTRLTVT.

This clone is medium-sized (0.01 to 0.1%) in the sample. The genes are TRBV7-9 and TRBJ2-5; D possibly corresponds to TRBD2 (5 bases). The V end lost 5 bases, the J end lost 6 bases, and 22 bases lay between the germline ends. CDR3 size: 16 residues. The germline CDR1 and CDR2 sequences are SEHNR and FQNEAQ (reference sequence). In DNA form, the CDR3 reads TGTGCCAGCAGCCCCCGTGAGGATGGAGGAAGGAAGACCCAGTACTTC. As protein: CASSPREDGGRKTQYF.